The T cell receptor beta chain described here comes from a study of T-cell memory formation after mild COVID-19. About the research overall: Largely, the TCR clusters proved donor specific. Findings of the study overall: Later expanders leaned CD4+, whereas clones that contracted between day 15 and 85 were balanced CD4/CD8. Contracting CD4+ clones sat mainly in CM and EM; CD8+ in EMRA.

Comment on this clonotype: Its antigen is as yet unknown.

From germline, CDR1 is SGHRS and CDR2 YFSETQ. CDR3 size: 15 residues. Between the trimmed V and J ends, which lost 0 bases and 6 bases, there was a span of 15 bases. Using its own MiXCR run on the 5' RACE reads, TCRdb lists one record per CDR3 protein. This table has around 430,000 distinct CDR3 sequences, roughly 15% appearing once. The chain links TRBV5-1 to TRBJ1-1; unclear D gene. The origin of this receptor is a man aged 18 to 29 who had mild COVID-19 (a few samples of this study predate the infection). Cell type and time point are not known. Specimen: PBMCs or a T cell subset sorted from them (not recorded which). CDR3: CASSLDVMGDAEAFF. The CDR3 bases are TGCGCCAGCAGCTTGGATGTGATGGGCGACGCTGAAGCTTTCTTT.